Below, 13 T cell receptor beta chains from the same sample are listed, as sequenced in a study of CD8 T cells in Susac syndrome. A quantity of roughly 0.5 to 1 ug RNA underwent reverse transcription using random hexamers. TCRdb re-called the immunoSEQ multiplex PCR reads with MiXCR, one entry per CDR3 protein. The table lists approximately 260,000 distinct CDR3 sequences, almost 97% of them singletons. Sequenced: CD4+ T cells from PBMCs. The receptors stem from a human donor with Susac syndrome.

The V and J genes are TRBV7-2 and TRBJ1-1; the match to TRBD1 covers 9 bases. The CDR3 has 15 residues. Per the germline V gene, CDR1 is SGHTA and CDR2 is FQGNSA. The V gene end was trimmed by 2 bases and the J gene end by 6 bases; junction bases not matched to a gene: 7. The chain's CDR3 is CASSLSGQGSAEAFF. DNA for the CDR3: TGTGCCAGCAGCTTATCGGGACAGGGCTCAGCTGAAGCTTTCTTT.

The J gene is TRBJ1-5, the V gene TRBV29-1, with a possible D match to TRBD1 (6 bases). This CDR3 region has 14 residues. V lost 6 bases and J 7 bases, leaving 19 bases between the germline ends. Germline values: CDR1 SQVTM, CDR2 ANQGSEA. The CDR3 here is CSVSTLGGGQPQHF. CDR3 in DNA: TGCAGCGTCTCTACCTTAGGGGGGGGACAGCCCCAGCATTTT.

The V call is TRBV12-3 or TRBV12-4, the J call TRBJ1-2; perhaps TRBD1 as D (5 bases). This CDR3 is 14 amino acids long. Trimming took off 7 bases at V and 4 bases at J, with 16 bases between the two ends. CDR3 residues: CASIYGGESYGYTF. The CDR3 coding sequence is TGTGCCAGCATCTACGGAGGGGAGAGCTATGGCTACACCTTC.

The rearrangement links TRBV13 to TRBJ1-4, with D unresolved. This CDR3 region has 14 residues. V lost 5 bases and J 8 bases, leaving 15 bases between the germline ends. The germline V gene encodes CDR1 PRHDT and CDR2 FYEKMQ (reference sequence). CDR3 DNA: TGTGCCAGCAGCATCCGGCCCCCGGGAGAAAAACTGTTTTTT. It encodes CASSIRPPGEKLFF.

Turning to this clonotype: Mismatch with germline at one junction end may stem from a read error. CDR3 amino acids: CASSQDLRKGPRF. CDR3 nucleotides: TGTGCCAGCAGCCAAGATCTCAGAAAGGGTCCTCGTTTT. The chain combines TRBV14 with TRBJ2-3; D unclear. Germline values: CDR1 SGHDN, CDR2 FVKESK. The CDR3 has 13 amino acids.

The chain has TRBV20-1 and TRBJ1-1; 8 bases line up with TRBD1. CDR1 is DFQATT and CDR2 is SNEGSKA in the germline V gene (reference sequence). This CDR3 has 14 residues. V was pared by 2 bases and J by 1 base, with 3 bases of the junction left unmatched. CDR3 amino acids: CSARQGASNTEAFF. In nucleotides, the CDR3 is TGCAGTGCTAGACAGGGGGCTTCGAACACTGAAGCTTTCTTT.

The J gene is TRBJ1-2, the V gene TRBV5-1, with unresolved D. CDR1 and CDR2 (germline): SGHRS, YFSETQ. Trimming removed 4 bases at V and 7 bases at J, with 17 bases between. The length of the CDR3 is 14 residues. The CDR3 region has the DNA TGCGCCAGCAGCCCGCCGGGTCCTGGGAGTGGCTACACCTTC. This translates into CASSPPGPGSGYTF.

The CDR3 bases are TGTGCCAGCAGTTCCAGCAAAGGACAGTCCTACGAGCAGTACTTC. It translates to CASSSSKGQSYEQYF. The rearrangement links TRBV12-3 or TRBV12-4 to TRBJ2-7, with D possibly TRBD1 on 6 matching bases. The CDR3 contains 15 residues. The V gene lost 4 bases and the J gene lost 1 base, with 14 bases spanning the gap.

This rearrangement joins TRBV6-6 to TRBJ2-7; possible D gene TRBD2, 5 bases. V was cut by 0 bases and J by 5 bases, with 11 bases left in between. The CDR3 loop spans 14 amino acids. Germline V gene sequence: CDR1 MNHNY, CDR2 SVGAGI (reference sequence). CDR3: CASSYSLRRDEQYF. For the CDR3, the DNA is TGTGCCAGCAGTTACTCACTTCGGCGGGACGAGCAGTACTTC.

The chain carries TRBV7-8 and TRBJ2-2, with D unresolved. The V end lost 2 bases, the J end lost 1 base, and 5 bases lay between the germline ends. CDR3 size: 14 residues. The V gene's germline CDR1 is SGHVS and CDR2 FQNEAQ. This chain's CDR3 is CASSLLGNTGELFF. CDR3 nucleotides: TGTGCCAGCAGCTTACTGGGGAACACCGGGGAGCTGTTTTTT.

This clonotype showed up just once. The V call is TRBV9, the J call TRBJ2-3; 7 nucleotides agree with TRBD1. Per germline, CDR1 SGDLS and CDR2 YYNGEE. V dropped 3 bases and J dropped 1; count of bases not matched to a gene: 5. The CDR3 has 15 residues. Here the CDR3 DNA reads TGTGCCAGCAGCGGGAGGACAGGTCGCACAGATACGCAGTATTTT. Protein sequence: CASSGRTGRTDTQYF. Full variable domain (missing parts from reference TRBV9 and TRBJ2-3): DSGVTQTPKHLITATGQRVTLRCSPRSGDLSVYWYQQSLDQGLQFLIQYYNGEERAKGNILERFSAQQFPDLHSELNLSSLELGDSALYFCASSGRTGRTDTQYFGPGTRLTVL.

The V gene is TRBV28, the J gene TRBJ1-2; D gene unclear. The CDR3 runs to 11 residues. Germline V gene data show CDR1 as MDHEN and CDR2 as SYDVKM. The germline V and J ends were trimmed by 6 bases and 7 bases, with 9 bases remaining between them. The CDR3 DNA reads as TGTGCCAGCAGCGCCAGTGTTGGCTACACCTTC. It translates to CASSASVGYTF.

The chain combines TRBV28 with TRBJ2-2, with D possibly matching TRBD2 (6 bases). Germline CDR1 and CDR2: MDHEN and SYDVKM. The V and J ends lost 5 bases and 5 bases respectively, with 6 bases between them. The CDR3 is 12 residues long. CDR3 bases: TGTGCCAGCAGTCTAGCGACCGGGGAGCTGTTTTTT. This encodes CASSLATGELFF.